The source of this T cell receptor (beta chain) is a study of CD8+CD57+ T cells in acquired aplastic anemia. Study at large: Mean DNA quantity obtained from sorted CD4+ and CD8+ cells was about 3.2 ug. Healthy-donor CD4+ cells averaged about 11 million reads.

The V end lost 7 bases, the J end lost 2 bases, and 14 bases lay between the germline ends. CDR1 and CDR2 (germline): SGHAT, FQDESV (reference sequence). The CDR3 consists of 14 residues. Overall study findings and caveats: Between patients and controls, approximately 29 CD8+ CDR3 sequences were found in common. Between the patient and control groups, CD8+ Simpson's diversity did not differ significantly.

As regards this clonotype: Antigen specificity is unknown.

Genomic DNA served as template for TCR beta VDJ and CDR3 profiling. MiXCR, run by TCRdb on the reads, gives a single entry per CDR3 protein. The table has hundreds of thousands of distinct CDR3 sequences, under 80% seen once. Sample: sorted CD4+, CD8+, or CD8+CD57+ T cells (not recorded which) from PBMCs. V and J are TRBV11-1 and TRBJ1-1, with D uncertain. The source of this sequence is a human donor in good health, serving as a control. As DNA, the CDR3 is TGTGCCAGCACCCTTATATGGGTCAACACTGAAGCTTTCTTT. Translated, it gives CASTLIWVNTEAFF.